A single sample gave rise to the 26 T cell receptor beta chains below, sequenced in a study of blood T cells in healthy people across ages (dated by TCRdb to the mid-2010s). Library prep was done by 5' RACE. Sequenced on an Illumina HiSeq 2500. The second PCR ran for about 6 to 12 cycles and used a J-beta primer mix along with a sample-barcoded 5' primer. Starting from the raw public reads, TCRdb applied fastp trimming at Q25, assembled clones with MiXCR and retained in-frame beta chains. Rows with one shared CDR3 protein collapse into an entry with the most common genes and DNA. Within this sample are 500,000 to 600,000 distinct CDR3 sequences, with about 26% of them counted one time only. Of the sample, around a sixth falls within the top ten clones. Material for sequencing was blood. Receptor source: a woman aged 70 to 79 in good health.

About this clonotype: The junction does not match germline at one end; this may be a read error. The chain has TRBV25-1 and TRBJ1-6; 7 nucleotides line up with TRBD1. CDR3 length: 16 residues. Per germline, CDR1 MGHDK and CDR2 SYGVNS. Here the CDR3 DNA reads TGTGCCAGCAGTGAGACAGGGAGCTCCTATAATCCACCCCTCCACTTT. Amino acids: CASSETGSSYNPPLHF.

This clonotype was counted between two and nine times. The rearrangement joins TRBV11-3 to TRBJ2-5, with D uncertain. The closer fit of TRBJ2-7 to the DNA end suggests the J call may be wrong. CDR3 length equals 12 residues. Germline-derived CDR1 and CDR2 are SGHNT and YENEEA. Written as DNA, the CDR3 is TGTGCCAGCAGCTTATTCCTTTACGAGCAGTACTTC. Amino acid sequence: CASSLFLYEQYF.

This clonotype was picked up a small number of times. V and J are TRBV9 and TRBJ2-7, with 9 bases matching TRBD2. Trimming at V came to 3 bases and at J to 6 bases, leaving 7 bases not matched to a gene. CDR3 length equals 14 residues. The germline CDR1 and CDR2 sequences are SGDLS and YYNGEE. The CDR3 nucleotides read TGTGCCAGCAGCGCCGGGACTAGCTTCACCGAGCAGTACTTC. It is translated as CASSAGTSFTEQYF.

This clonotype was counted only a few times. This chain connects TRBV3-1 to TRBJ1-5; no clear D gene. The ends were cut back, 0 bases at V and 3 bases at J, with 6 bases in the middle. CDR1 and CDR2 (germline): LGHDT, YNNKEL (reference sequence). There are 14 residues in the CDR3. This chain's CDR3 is CASSQDPNNQPQHF. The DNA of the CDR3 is TGTGCCAGCAGCCAAGATCCTAACAATCAGCCCCAGCATTTT.

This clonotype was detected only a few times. CDR3 loop: CASSSGVTGEQYF. The CDR3 nucleotides read TGTGCCAGCAGTTCAGGGGTAACAGGAGAGCAGTACTTC. The gene calls are TRBV7-3 and TRBJ2-7; D is possibly TRBD1 (6 bases). Germline V gene sequence: CDR1 SGHTA, CDR2 FQGTGA. The CDR3 has 13 amino acids. Trimming removed 6 bases from V and 7 bases from J, with 16 bases in between.

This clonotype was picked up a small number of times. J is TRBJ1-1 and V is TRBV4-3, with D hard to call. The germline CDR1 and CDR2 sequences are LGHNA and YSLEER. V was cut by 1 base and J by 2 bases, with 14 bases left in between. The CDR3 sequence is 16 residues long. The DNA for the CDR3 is TGCGCCAGCAGCCAAGGCGTCGGCAGAGAAAACACTGAAGCTTTCTTT. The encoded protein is CASSQGVGRENTEAFF.

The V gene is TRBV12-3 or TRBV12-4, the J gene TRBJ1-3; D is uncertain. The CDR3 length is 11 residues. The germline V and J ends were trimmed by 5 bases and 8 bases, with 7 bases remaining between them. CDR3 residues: CASSVWHTIYF. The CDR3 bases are TGTGCCAGCAGTGTCTGGCACACCATATATTTT.

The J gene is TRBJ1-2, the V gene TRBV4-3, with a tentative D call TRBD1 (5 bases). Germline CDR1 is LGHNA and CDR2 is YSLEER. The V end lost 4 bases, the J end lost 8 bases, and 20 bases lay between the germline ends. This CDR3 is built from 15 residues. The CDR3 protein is CASSPPPRGGGGYTF. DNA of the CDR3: TGCGCCAGCAGCCCCCCGCCGCGGGGCGGTGGGGGCTACACCTTC.

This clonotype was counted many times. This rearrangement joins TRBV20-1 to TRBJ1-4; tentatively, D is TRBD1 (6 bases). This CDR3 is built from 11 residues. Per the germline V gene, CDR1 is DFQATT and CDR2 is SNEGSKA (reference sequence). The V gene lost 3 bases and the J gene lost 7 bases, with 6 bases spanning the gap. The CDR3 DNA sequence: TGCAGTGCTAGGGGGGCTGAAAAACTGTTTTTT. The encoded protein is CSARGAEKLFF.

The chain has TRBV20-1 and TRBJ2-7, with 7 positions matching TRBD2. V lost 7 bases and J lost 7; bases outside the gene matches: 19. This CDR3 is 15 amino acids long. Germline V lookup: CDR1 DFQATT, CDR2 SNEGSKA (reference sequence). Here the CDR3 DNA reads TGCAGTGTCCCAGCTGGGGCTAGCGGATTCAGGGAGCAGTACTTC. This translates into CSVPAGASGFREQYF.

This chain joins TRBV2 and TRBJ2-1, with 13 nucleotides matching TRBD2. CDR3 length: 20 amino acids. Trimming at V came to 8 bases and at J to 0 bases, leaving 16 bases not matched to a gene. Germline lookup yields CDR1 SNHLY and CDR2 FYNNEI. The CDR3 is CASPISRTSGSFSSYNEQFF. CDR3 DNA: TGTGCCAGCCCAATTAGCCGGACTAGCGGGAGTTTCAGCTCCTACAATGAGCAGTTCTTC.

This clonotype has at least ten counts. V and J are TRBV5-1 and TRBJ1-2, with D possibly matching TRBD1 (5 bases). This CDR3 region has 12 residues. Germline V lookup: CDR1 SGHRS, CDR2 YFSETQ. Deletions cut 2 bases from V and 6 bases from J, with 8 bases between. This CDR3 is CASSFQGNGYTF. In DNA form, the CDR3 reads TGCGCCAGCAGCTTCCAGGGAAATGGCTACACCTTC.

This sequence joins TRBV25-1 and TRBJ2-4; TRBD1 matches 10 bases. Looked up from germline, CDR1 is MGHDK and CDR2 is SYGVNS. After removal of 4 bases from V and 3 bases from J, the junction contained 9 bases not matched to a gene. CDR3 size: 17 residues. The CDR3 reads CASSAMTGGAGKNIQYF. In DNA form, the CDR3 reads TGTGCCAGCAGTGCCATGACAGGGGGCGCAGGCAAAAACATTCAGTACTTC. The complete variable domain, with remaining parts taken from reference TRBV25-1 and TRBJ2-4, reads EADIYQTPRYLVIGTGKKITLECSQTMGHDKMYWYQQDPGMELHLIHYSYGVNSTEKGDLSSESTVSRIRTEHFPLTLESARPSHTSQYLCASSAMTGGAGKNIQYFGAGTRLSVL.

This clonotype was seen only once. Here the CDR3 DNA reads TGTGCCAGCAAGGGGGACGGGGGGGCTTTTGAAAAACTGTTTTTT. Translated, it gives CASKGDGGAFEKLFF. The J gene is TRBJ1-4, the V gene TRBV6-5, with D possibly matching TRBD1 (6 bases). CDR1 is MNHEY, CDR2 SVGAGI, per germline. This CDR3 spans 15 amino acids. V gave up 7 bases and J gave up 7 bases, with 19 bases separating them.

CDR3 coding DNA: TGTGCCAGCAGTCCTACAACCACAGGGAATGAGCAGTTCTTC. Its translation is CASSPTTTGNEQFF. The V and J genes are TRBV27 and TRBJ2-5, with D perhaps matching TRBD1 (6 bases). The J call may be faulty, since TRBJ2-1 better matches the DNA end. This CDR3 spans 14 amino acids. Germline V gene sequence: CDR1 MNHEY, CDR2 SMNVEV (reference sequence).

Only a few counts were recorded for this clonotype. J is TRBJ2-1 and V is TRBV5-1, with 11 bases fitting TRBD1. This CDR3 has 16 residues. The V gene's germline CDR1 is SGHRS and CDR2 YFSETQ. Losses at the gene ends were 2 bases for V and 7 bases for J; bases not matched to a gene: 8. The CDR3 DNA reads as TGCGCCAGCAGCTTCACGGGACAGGGGGATAGGAATGAGCAGTTCTTC. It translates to CASSFTGQGDRNEQFF.

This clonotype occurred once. Here the CDR3 DNA reads TGTGCCACCAACAGGACAGCACGCTATGGCTACACCTTC. Amino acid sequence: CATNRTARYGYTF. V is TRBV6-4 and J is TRBJ1-2; D possibly corresponds to TRBD1 (6 bases). The germline CDR1 and CDR2 sequences are MRHNA and SNTAGT. The V and J ends lost 10 bases and 4 bases respectively, with 16 bases between them. CDR3 length: 13 residues.

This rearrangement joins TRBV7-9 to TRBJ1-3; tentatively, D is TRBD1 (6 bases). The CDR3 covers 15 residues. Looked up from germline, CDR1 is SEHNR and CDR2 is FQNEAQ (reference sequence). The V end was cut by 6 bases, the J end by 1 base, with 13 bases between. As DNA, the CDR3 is TGTGCCAGCAGTCCAAACAGGGAATCTGGAAACACCATATATTTT. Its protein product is CASSPNRESGNTIYF.

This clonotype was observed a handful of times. The CDR3 DNA sequence: TGCAGCGTAGGGGGGGCCCCAGAGACCCAGTACTTC. The encoded protein is CSVGGAPETQYF. The chain is built from TRBV29-1 and TRBJ2-5, with a possible D match to TRBD2 (7 bases). Per the germline V gene, CDR1 is SQVTM and CDR2 is ANQGSEA. CDR3 length equals 12 residues. V dropped 6 bases and J dropped 4 bases, with 12 bases sitting between them.

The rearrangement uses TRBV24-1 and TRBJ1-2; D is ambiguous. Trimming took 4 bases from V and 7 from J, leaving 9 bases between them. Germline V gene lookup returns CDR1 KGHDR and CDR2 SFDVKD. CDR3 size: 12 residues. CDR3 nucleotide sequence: TGTGCCACCAGTGACCCCAGTACTGGCTACACCTTC. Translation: CATSDPSTGYTF.

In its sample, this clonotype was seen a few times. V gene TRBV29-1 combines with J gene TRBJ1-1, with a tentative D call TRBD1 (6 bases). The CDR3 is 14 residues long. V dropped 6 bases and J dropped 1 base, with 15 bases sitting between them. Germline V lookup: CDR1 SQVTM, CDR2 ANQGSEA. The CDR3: CSVKTGSTNTEAFF. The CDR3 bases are TGCAGCGTAAAAACAGGGTCGACGAACACTGAAGCTTTCTTT.

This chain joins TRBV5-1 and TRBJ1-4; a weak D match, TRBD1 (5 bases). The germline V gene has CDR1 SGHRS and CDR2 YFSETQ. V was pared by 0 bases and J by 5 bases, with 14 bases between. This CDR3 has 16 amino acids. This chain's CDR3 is CASSLAVGQQNEKLFF. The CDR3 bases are TGCGCCAGCAGCTTGGCCGTGGGGCAGCAAAATGAAAAACTGTTTTTT.

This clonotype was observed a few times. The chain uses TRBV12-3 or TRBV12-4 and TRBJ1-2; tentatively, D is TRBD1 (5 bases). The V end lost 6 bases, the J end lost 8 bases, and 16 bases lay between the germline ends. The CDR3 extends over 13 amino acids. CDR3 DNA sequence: TGTGCCAGCAGCCCGTCGGGGTGGGGCGGCTACACCTTC. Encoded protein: CASSPSGWGGYTF.

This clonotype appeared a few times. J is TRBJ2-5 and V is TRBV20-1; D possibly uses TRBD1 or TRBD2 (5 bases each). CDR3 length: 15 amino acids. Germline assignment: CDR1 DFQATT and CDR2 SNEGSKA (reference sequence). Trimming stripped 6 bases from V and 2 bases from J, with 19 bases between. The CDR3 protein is CSARPGLPKQETQYF. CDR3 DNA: TGCAGTGCGCGCCCGGGGCTACCAAAACAAGAGACCCAGTACTTC.

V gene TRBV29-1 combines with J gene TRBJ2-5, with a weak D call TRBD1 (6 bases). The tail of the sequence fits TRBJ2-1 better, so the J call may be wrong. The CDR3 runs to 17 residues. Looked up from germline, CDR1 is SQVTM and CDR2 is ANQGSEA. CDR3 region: CSVESPSGGPPSGEQFF. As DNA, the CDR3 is TGCAGCGTTGAAAGCCCCTCTGGGGGCCCGCCAAGTGGTGAGCAGTTCTTC.

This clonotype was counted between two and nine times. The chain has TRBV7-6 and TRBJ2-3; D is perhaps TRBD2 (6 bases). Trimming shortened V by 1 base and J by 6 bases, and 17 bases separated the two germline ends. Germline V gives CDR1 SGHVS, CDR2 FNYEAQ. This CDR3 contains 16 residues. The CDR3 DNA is TGTGCCAGCAGCTTAGTCGGCGGGGCCCTGGGGGATACGCAGTATTTT. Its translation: CASSLVGGALGDTQYF.